The sequence of this TCR beta chain was determined in a study of blood T cell repertoires in COVID-19. Whole-study context: Whether acute or convalescent, the COVID-19 samples came from the United States, Italy and Spain. In each case, the material was cDNA or gDNA derived from T cells, B-cell-depleted T cells, or PBMCs.

Assay used: immunoSEQ multiplex PCR; TCRdb lists only in-frame clones, some missing. This table holds approximately 28,000 clones, over 80% found once. Germline-derived CDR1 and CDR2 are MDHEN and SYDVKM. The CDR3 has 13 amino acids. With 7 bases removed from V and 2 bases from J, the gap between germline ends came to 9 bases. This chain connects TRBV28 to TRBJ1-5, with D perhaps TRBD1 (5 bases). The sequence was collected from a human donor in a cohort sampled during active COVID-19. Sequenced sample: peripheral blood. Here the CDR3 DNA reads TGTGCCAGCACAGGGAACCGCAATCAGCCCCAGCATTTT. Translation: CASTGNRNQPQHF.